This record covers a single TCR beta chain. No antigen is known for it. Germline CDR1 reads PRHDT; CDR2 reads FYEKMQ (reference sequence). The CDR3 contains 18 residues. V dropped 2 bases and J dropped 2; count of bases not matched to a gene: 13. The PCR made use of 60 Vbeta and 13 Jbeta primers. TCRdb keeps only in-frame clones here, not all; method: immunoSEQ multiplex PCR. The table shows 85,000 to 130,000 clones, with around 84% occurring only once. This sample stems from a study of cytomegalovirus exposure and HLA in healthy donors. Study outcomes and limitations: In a later analysis, CMV-associated beta chains were mostly HLA-associated, it appeared.

This receptor was taken from a young woman in good health and CMV-seronegative. Sequences were obtained from PBMCs. The chain carries TRBV13 and TRBJ2-5; 8 bases match TRBD2. CDR3 residues: CASSLRAASGGRQETQYF. CDR3 in DNA: TGTGCCAGCAGCTTACGCGCTGCCTCGGGGGGGCGTCAAGAGACCCAGTACTTC.